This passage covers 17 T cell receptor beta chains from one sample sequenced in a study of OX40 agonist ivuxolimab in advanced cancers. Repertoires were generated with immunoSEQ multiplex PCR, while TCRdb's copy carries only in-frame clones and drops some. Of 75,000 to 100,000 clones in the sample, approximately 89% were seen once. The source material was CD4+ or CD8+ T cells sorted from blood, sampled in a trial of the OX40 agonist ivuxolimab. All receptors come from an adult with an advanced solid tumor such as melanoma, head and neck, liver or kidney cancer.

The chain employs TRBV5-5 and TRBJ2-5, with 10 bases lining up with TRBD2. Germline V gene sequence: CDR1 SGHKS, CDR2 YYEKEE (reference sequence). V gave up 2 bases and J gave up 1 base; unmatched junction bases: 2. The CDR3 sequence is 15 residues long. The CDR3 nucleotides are TGTGCCAGCAGCTTTGGACTAGCGGTCCAAGAGACCCAGTACTTC. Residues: CASSFGLAVQETQYF.

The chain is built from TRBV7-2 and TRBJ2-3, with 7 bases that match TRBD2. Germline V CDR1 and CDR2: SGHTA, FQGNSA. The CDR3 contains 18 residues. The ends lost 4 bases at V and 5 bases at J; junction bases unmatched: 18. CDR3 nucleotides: TGTGCCAGCAGCTCTCTCGGGGGGACCCGCGGCGTAGGAGATACGCAGTATTTT. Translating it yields CASSSLGGTRGVGDTQYF.

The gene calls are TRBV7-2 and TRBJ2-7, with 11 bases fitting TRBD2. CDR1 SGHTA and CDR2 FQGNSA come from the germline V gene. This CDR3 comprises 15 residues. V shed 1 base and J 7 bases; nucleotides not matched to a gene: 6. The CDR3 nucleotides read TGTGCCAGCAGCTTAGATAGCGGGAGGGCCCGTGAGCAGTACTTC. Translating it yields CASSLDSGRAREQYF.

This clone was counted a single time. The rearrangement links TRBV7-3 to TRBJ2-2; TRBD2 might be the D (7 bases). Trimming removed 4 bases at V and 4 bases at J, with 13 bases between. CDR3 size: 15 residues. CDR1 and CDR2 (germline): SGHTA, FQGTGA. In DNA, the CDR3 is TGTGCCAGCAGCTCACAAGGGGGGGGCACCGGGGAGCTGTTTTTT. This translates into CASSSQGGGTGELFF.

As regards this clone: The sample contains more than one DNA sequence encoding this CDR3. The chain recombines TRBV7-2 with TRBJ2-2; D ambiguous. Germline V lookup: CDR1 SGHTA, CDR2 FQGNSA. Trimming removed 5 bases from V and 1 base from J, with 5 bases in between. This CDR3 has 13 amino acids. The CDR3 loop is CASSSLNTGELFF. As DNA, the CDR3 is TGTGCCAGCAGCAGCTTGAACACCGGGGAGCTGTTTTTT.

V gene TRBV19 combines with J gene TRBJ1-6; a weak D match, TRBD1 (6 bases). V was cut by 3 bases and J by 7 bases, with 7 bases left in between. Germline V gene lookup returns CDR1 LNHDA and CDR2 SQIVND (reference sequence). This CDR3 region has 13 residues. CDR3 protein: CASSMTGNSPLHF. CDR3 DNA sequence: TGTGCCAGTAGTATGACAGGCAATTCACCCCTCCACTTT.

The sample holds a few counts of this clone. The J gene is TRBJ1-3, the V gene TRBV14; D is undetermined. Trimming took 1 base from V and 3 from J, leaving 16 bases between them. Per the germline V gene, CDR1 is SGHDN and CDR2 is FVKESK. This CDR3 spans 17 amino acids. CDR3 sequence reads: CASSQVARAGGGNTIYF. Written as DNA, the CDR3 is TGTGCCAGCAGCCAAGTCGCCCGGGCCGGTGGTGGAAACACCATATATTTT.

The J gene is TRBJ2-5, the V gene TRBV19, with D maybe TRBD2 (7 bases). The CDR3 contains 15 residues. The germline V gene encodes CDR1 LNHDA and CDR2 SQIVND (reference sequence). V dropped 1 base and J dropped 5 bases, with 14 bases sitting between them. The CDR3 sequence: CASSIGLGGAETQYF. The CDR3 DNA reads TGTGCCAGTAGTATAGGACTAGGGGGGGCCGAGACCCAGTACTTC.

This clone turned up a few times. CDR3 amino acids: CASSVGVSDNEQYF. CDR3 DNA sequence: TGTGCCAGCAGCGTAGGGGTTAGCGATAACGAGCAGTACTTC. The rearrangement joins TRBV9 to TRBJ2-7; TRBD2 might be the D (5 bases). The CDR3 has 14 amino acids. Between the trimmed V and J ends, which lost 0 bases and 5 bases, there was a span of 12 bases. The V gene's germline CDR1 is SGDLS and CDR2 YYNGEE.

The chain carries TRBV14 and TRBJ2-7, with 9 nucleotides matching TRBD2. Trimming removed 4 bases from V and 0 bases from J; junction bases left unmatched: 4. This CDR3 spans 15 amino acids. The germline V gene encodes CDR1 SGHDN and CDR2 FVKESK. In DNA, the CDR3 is TGTGCCAGCAGCCGACCGACTAGCGGCTCCTACGAGCAGTACTTC. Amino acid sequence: CASSRPTSGSYEQYF.

CDR3 coding DNA: TGTGCCAGTACTCATTGGTGGCAGGGCCAAGAGACCCAGTACTTC. Translation: CASTHWWQGQETQYF. The genes are TRBV19 and TRBJ2-5; weak D call: TRBD1 (5 bases). The length of the CDR3 is 15 residues. V gave up 7 bases and J gave up 1 base, with 16 bases separating them. The germline V gene encodes CDR1 LNHDA and CDR2 SQIVND (reference sequence).

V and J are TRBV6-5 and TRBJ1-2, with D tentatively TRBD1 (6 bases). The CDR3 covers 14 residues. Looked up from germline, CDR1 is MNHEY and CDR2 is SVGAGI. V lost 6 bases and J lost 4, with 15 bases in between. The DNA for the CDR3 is TGTGCCAGCAGCCTTCAAACAGGGTCCTATGGCTACACCTTC. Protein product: CASSLQTGSYGYTF.

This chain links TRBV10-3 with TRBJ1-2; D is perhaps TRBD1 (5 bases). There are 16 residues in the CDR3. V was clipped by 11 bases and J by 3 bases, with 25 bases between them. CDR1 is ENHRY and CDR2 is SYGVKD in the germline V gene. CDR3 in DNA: TGTGCCCCGACAGTTAAACGGAAACGTTGTGACTATGGCTACACCTTC. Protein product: CAPTVKRKRCDYGYTF.

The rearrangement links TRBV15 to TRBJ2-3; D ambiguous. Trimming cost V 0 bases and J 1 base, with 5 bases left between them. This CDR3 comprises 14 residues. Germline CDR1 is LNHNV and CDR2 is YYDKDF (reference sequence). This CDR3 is CATSREVGTDTQYF. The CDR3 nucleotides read TGTGCCACCAGCAGAGAGGTGGGCACAGATACGCAGTATTTT.

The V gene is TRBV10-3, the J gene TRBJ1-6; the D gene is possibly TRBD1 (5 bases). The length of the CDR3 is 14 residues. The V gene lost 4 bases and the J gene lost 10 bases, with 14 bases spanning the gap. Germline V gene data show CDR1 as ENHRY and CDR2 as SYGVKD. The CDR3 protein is CAISVGGRWSPLHF. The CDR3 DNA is TGTGCCATCAGTGTGGGGGGGAGGTGGTCACCCCTCCACTTT.

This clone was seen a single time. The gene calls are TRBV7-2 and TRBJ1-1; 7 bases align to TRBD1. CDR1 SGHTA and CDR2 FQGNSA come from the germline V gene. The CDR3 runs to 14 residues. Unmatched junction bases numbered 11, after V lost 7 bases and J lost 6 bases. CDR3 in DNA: TGTGCCAGCACCCGATCCTGGGACAGCGCTGAAGCTTTCTTT. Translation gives CASTRSWDSAEAFF.

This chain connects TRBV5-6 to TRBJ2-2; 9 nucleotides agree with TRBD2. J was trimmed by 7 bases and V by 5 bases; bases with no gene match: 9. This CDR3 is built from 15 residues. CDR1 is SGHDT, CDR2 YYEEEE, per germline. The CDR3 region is CASSRGLAPRGELFF. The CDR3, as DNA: TGTGCCAGCAGTCGTGGACTAGCGCCCCGCGGGGAGCTGTTTTTT.